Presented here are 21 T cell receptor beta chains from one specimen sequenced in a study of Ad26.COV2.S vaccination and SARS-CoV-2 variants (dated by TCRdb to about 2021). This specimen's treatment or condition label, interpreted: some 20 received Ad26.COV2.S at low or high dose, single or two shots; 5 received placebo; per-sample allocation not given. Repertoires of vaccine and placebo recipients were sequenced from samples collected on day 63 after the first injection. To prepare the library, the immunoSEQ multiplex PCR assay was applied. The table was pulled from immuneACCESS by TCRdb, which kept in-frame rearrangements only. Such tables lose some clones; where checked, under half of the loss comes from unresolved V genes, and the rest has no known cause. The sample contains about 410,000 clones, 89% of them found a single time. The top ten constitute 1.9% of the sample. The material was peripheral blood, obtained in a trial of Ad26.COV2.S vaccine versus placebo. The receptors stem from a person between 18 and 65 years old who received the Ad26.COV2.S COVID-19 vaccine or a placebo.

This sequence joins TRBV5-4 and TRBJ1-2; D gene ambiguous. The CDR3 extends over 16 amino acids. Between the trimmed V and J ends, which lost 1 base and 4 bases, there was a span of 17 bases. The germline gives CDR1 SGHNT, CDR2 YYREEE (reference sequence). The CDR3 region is CASSLSGVAGGYGYTF. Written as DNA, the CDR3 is TGTGCCAGCAGCTTGTCAGGAGTGGCGGGTGGCTATGGCTACACCTTC.

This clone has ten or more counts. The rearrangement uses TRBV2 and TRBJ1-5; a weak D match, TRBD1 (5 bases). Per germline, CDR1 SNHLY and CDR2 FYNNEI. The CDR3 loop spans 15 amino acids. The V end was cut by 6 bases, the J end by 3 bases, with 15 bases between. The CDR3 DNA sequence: TGTGCCAGCAGGGAGGGGCAGGGCTTCAATCAGCCCCAGCATTTT. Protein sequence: CASREGQGFNQPQHF.

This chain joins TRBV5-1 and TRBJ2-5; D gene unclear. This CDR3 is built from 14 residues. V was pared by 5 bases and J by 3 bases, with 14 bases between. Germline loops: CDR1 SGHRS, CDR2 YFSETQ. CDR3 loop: CASRGSGSKETQYF. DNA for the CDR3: TGCGCCAGCAGGGGGTCGGGCTCGAAAGAGACCCAGTACTTC.

This chain's CDR3 is CASSSVGGGRGHGGYTF. The CDR3 DNA follows: TGTGCCAGCAGTTCGGTTGGGGGGGGCAGGGGGCATGGCGGCTACACCTTC. The V and J genes are TRBV27 and TRBJ1-2; the match to TRBD1 covers 8 bases. This CDR3 spans 17 amino acids. The V gene's germline CDR1 is MNHEY and CDR2 SMNVEV (reference sequence). V dropped 4 bases and J dropped 8; count of bases not matched to a gene: 18.

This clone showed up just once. Here the CDR3 reads CASSFTGEETQYF. In DNA form, the CDR3 reads TGTGCCAGCAGCTTTACGGGAGAGGAGACCCAGTACTTC. J is TRBJ2-5 and V is TRBV5-6, with TRBD2 as a possible D gene (6 bases). V was cut by 2 bases and J by 5 bases, with 10 bases left in between. CDR3 size: 13 residues. CDR1 SGHDT and CDR2 YYEEEE come from the germline V gene.

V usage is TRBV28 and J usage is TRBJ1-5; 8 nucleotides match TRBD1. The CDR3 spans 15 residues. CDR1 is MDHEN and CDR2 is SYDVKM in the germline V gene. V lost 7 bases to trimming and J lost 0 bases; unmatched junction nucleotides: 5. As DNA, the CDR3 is TGTGCCAGCATCGGGACAGGCAATAGCAATCAGCCCCAGCATTTT. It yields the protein CASIGTGNSNQPQHF.

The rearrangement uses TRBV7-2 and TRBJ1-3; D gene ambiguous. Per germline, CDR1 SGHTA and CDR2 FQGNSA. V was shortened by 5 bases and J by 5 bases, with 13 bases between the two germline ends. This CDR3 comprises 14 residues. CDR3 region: CASSPGMTRNTIYF. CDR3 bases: TGTGCCAGCAGCCCCGGGATGACTAGAAACACCATATATTTT.

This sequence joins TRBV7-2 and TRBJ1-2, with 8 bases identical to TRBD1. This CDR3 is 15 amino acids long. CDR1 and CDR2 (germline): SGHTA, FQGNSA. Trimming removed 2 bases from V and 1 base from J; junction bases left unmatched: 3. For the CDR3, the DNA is TGTGCCAGCAGCTTACAGGGGGCCTTTAACTATGGCTACACCTTC. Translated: CASSLQGAFNYGYTF.

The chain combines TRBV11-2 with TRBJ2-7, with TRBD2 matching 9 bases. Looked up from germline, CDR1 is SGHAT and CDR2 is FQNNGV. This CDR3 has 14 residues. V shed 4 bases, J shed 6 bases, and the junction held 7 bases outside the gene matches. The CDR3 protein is CASSSLSGSAEQYF. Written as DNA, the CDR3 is TGTGCCAGCAGCTCCCTTAGCGGGAGCGCCGAGCAGTACTTC.

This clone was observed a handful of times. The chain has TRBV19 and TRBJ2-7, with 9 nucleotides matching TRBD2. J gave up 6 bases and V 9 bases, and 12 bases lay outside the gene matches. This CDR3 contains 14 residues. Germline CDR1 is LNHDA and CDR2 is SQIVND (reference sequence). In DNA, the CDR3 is TGTGCCAGCGTCCCCGTAGCGGGAGCCAGCGAGCAGTACTTC. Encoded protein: CASVPVAGASEQYF. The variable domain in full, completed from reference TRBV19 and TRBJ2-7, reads DGGITQSPKYLFRKEGQNVTLSCEQNLNHDAMYWYRQDPGQGLRLIYYSQIVNDFQKGDIAEGYSVSREKKESFPLTVTSAQKNPTAFYLCASVPVAGASEQYFGPGTRLTVT.

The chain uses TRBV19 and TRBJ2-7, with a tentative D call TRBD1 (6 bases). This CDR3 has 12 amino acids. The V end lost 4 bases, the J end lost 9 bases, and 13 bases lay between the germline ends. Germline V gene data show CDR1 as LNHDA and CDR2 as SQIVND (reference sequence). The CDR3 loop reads CASSTGTTPQYF. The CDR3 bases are TGTGCCAGTAGTACCGGGACAACCCCGCAGTACTTC.

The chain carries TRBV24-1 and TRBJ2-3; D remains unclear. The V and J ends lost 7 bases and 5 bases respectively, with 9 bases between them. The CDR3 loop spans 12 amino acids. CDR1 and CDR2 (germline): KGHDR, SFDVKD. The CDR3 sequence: CATSETLDTQYF. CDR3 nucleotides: TGTGCCACCAGCGAGACATTAGATACGCAGTATTTT.

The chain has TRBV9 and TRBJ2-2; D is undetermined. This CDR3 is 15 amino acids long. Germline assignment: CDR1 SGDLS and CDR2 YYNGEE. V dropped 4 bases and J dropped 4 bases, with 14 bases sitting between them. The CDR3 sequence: CASSKARVGTGELFF. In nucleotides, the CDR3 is TGTGCCAGCAGCAAAGCTCGGGTAGGCACCGGGGAGCTGTTTTTT.

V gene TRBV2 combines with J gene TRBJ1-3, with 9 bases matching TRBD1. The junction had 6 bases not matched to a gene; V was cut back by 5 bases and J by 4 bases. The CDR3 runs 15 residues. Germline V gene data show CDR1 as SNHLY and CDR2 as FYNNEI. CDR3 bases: TGTGCCAGCAGTCAAGGACAGGGGCAAGGAAACACCATATATTTT. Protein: CASSQGQGQGNTIYF.

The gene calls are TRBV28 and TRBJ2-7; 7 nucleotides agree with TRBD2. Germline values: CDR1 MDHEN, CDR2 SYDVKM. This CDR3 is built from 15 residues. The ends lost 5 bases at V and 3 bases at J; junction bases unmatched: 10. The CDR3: CASSPRGDYVYEQYF. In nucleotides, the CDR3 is TGTGCCAGCAGTCCCCGGGGGGACTACGTCTACGAGCAGTACTTC.

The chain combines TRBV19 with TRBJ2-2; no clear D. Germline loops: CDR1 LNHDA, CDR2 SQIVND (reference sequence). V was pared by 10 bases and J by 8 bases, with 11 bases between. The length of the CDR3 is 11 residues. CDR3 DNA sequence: TGTGCCACCCGGGTTGGGGGGGAGCTGTTTTTT. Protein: CATRVGGELFF.

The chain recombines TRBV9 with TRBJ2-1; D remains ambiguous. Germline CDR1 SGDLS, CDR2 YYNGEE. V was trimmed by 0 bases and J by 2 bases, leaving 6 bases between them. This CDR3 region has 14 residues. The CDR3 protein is CASSVVQTYNEQFF. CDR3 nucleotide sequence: TGTGCCAGCAGCGTAGTGCAGACCTACAATGAGCAGTTCTTC.

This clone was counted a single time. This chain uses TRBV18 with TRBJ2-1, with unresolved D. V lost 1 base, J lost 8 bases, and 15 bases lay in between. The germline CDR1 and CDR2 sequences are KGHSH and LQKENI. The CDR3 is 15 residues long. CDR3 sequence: CASSPLTYRVDEQFF. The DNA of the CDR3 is TGTGCCAGCTCACCACTTACGTATAGGGTGGATGAGCAGTTCTTC.

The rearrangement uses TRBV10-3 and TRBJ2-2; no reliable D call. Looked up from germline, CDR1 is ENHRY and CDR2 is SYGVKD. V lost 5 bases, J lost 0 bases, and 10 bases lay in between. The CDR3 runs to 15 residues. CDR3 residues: CAISKTEPNTGELFF. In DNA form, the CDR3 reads TGTGCCATCAGTAAGACGGAACCGAACACCGGGGAGCTGTTTTTT.

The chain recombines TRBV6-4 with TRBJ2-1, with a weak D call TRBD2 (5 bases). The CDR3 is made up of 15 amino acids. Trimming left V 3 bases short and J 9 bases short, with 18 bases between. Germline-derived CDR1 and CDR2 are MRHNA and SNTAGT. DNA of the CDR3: TGTGCCAGCAGTGAGCCCCCGGACTTTCAAGGTGAGCAGTTCTTC. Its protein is CASSEPPDFQGEQFF.

CDR3 region: CASSKDSNNEQFF. The CDR3 DNA reads TGTGCCAGCAGCAAAGACTCGAACAATGAGCAGTTCTTC. The chain uses TRBV7-3 and TRBJ2-1; D remains unclear. In germline, CDR1 is SGHTA, CDR2 FQGTGA. Trimming stripped 5 bases from V and 5 bases from J, with 10 bases between. This CDR3 has 13 amino acids. Full variable domain (outside the CDR3, taken from reference TRBV7-3 and TRBJ2-1): GAGVSQTPSNKVTEKGKYVELRCDPISGHTALYWYRQSLGQGPEFLIYFQGTGAADDSGLPNDRFFAVRPEGSVSTLKIQRTERGDSAVYLCASSKDSNNEQFFGPGTRLTVL.